These T cell receptor beta chains were read from a single sample in a study of shared clonotypes between healthy human individuals. Assay: immunoSEQ multiplex PCR; the TCRdb copy retains only in-frame clones and omits some. The sample has more than 2 million clones; 85% to 95% are singletons. Material: naive CD8+ T cells from PBMCs. Receptors were obtained from a young man in good health. Some clones in this sample may be carry-over from other donors' samples. Both conserved end residues are part of each CDR3. D genes are given only for firm matches. Expanded clones get a size class; other rows say once, few or many, or leave the size out.

clone size: .; J gene: TRBJ2-3; D gene: .; V gene: TRBV4-3; CDR3 protein: CASSQVATLKARYTDTQYF; CDR3 DNA: TGCGCCAGCAGCCAAGTTGCAACACTCAAAGCAAGGTACACAGATACGCAGTATTTT
clone size: .; J gene: TRBJ2-3; D gene: TRBD1; V gene: TRBV7-3; CDR3 protein: CASSLGTASFDTQYF; CDR3 DNA: TGTGCCAGCAGCCTCGGGACAGCTTCTTTTGATACGCAGTATTTT
clone size: .; J gene: TRBJ1-5; D gene: .; V gene: TRBV10-3; CDR3 protein: CAISESWGNQPQHF; CDR3 DNA: TGTGCCATCAGTGAGTCGTGGGGCAATCAGCCCCAGCATTTT
clone size: .; J gene: TRBJ2-4; D gene: .; V gene: TRBV29-1; CDR3 protein: CSVEGTHEGGVYIQYF; CDR3 DNA: TGCAGCGTTGAAGGCACACACGAGGGCGGGGTTTACATTCAGTACTTC
clone size: .; J gene: TRBJ2-1; D gene: .; V gene: TRBV7-8; CDR3 protein: CASSLLLASDSNEQFF; CDR3 DNA: TGTGCCAGCAGCCTGCTCCTAGCGTCCGATTCCAATGAGCAGTTCTTC
clone size: .; J gene: TRBJ2-7; D gene: .; V gene: TRBV6-1; CDR3 protein: CASSVSRGYEQYF; CDR3 DNA: TGTGCCAGCAGTGTGTCTAGGGGCTACGAGCAGTACTTC
clone size: once; J gene: TRBJ2-7; D gene: TRBD2; V gene: TRBV4-2; CDR3 protein: CASSPERDLLYEQYF; CDR3 DNA: TGTGCCAGCAGCCCCGAGCGGGATCTACTGTACGAGCAGTACTTC
clone size: once; J gene: TRBJ2-1; D gene: TRBD1; V gene: TRBV4-1; CDR3 protein: CASSQLGQGDPTQFF; CDR3 DNA: TGCGCCAGCAGCCAATTGGGGCAGGGGGACCCGACGCAGTTCTTC
clone size: .; J gene: TRBJ2-1; D gene: .; V gene: TRBV9; CDR3 protein: CASSHREGLHNEQFF; CDR3 DNA: TGTGCCAGCAGTCACCGCGAGGGCCTCCACAATGAGCAGTTCTTC
clone size: .; J gene: TRBJ2-7; D gene: .; V gene: TRBV6-1; CDR3 protein: CASSEARFKGSGVGQYF; CDR3 DNA: TGTGCCAGCAGTGAAGCGCGATTTAAGGGGTCTGGGGTCGGGCAGTACTTC
clone size: .; J gene: TRBJ2-5; D gene: TRBD1; V gene: TRBV5-1; CDR3 protein: CASSLAWGTGRQETQYF; CDR3 DNA: TGCGCCAGCAGCTTGGCGTGGGGGACAGGGAGACAAGAGACCCAGTACTTC
clone size: .; J gene: TRBJ2-5; D gene: .; V gene: TRBV11-1; CDR3 protein: CASRAGGRGQETQYF; CDR3 DNA: TGTGCCAGCAGGGCCGGGGGCAGGGGACAAGAGACCCAGTACTTC
clone size: .; J gene: TRBJ2-1; D gene: .; V gene: TRBV29-1; CDR3 protein: CSALAHEQFF; CDR3 DNA: TGCAGCGCCCTAGCCCATGAGCAGTTCTTC
clone size: .; J gene: TRBJ2-2; D gene: .; V gene: TRBV9; CDR3 protein: CASTQGGSGSGTGELFF; CDR3 DNA: TGTGCCAGCACCCAGGGGGGGAGTGGGAGCGGAACCGGGGAGCTGTTTTTT
clone size: .; J gene: TRBJ2-7; D gene: TRBD1; V gene: TRBV29-1; CDR3 protein: CSVKGTGGLIQQYF; CDR3 DNA: TGCAGCGTTAAGGGGACAGGGGGCCTCATACAGCAGTACTTC
clone size: .; J gene: TRBJ2-7; D gene: TRBD1; V gene: TRBV6-1; CDR3 protein: CASREGTGGTYEQYF; CDR3 DNA: TGTGCCAGCAGGGAAGGGACAGGGGGCACCTACGAGCAGTACTTC
clone size: .; J gene: TRBJ2-7; D gene: TRBD1; V gene: TRBV15; CDR3 protein: CATSRESRDRVFEQYF; CDR3 DNA: TGTGCCACCAGCAGAGAAAGCAGGGACAGGGTTTTCGAGCAGTACTTC